Listed below are T cell receptor beta chains from one sample, sequenced in a study of neoadjuvant anti-PD-1 for oral cavity cancer. Assay: immunoSEQ multiplex PCR; the TCRdb copy retains only in-frame clones and omits some. Here the sample spans roughly 7,500 clones, roughly 69% being singletons. Sequenced material: PBMCs, taken after nivolumab (anti-PD-1) treatment. The receptors were gathered from a person aged 40 to 85 with oral cavity squamous cell carcinoma. The CDR3 runs from the conserved cysteine through the conserved F or W. A D gene is named only where the DNA matches it firmly. Expanded clones are given a class, and other clones once, few, many or no size at all.

abundance: NA; d_gene: NA; j_gene: TRBJ1-4; v_gene: TRBV2; CDR3aa: CASNSYGATNEKLFF; CDR3nt: TGTGCCAGCAATTCTTACGGTGCAACTAATGAAAAACTGTTTTTT
abundance: NA; d_gene: TRBD2; j_gene: TRBJ2-7; v_gene: TRBV11-2; CDR3aa: CASSSTSGSGGSYEQYF; CDR3nt: TGTGCCAGCAGCTCCACGAGTGGTAGCGGGGGCTCCTACGAGCAGTACTTC
abundance: NA; d_gene: NA; j_gene: TRBJ1-1; v_gene: TRBV6-5; CDR3aa: CASSHGGGRTEAFF; CDR3nt: TGTGCCAGCAGCCACGGGGGGGGGAGGACTGAAGCTTTCTTT
abundance: NA; d_gene: TRBD2; j_gene: TRBJ2-5; v_gene: TRBV7-2; CDR3aa: CASSFSGGQGETQYF; CDR3nt: TGTGCCAGCAGCTTCAGCGGGGGGCAAGGAGAGACCCAGTACTTC
abundance: NA; d_gene: TRBD1; j_gene: TRBJ1-4; v_gene: TRBV29-1; CDR3aa: CSGTGSTNEKLFF; CDR3nt: TGCAGCGGGACAGGGTCCACTAATGAAAAACTGTTTTTT
abundance: NA; d_gene: NA; j_gene: TRBJ2-5; v_gene: TRBV5-4; CDR3aa: CASSSSGTGEETQYF; CDR3nt: TGTGCCAGCAGCTCGTCCGGGACTGGAGAAGAGACCCAGTACTTC
abundance: NA; d_gene: NA; j_gene: TRBJ1-5; v_gene: TRBV7-8; CDR3aa: CASSLERYGPNQPQHF; CDR3nt: TGTGCCAGCAGCTTAGAGCGGTACGGCCCCAATCAGCCCCAGCATTTT
abundance: NA; d_gene: TRBD2; j_gene: TRBJ2-1; v_gene: TRBV4-3; CDR3aa: CASSQDLFLAELEQFF; CDR3nt: TGCGCCAGCAGCCAAGATCTATTCCTAGCGGAGCTCGAGCAGTTCTTC
abundance: few; d_gene: TRBD2; j_gene: TRBJ2-2; v_gene: TRBV11-2; CDR3aa: CASSPPGLRLNTGELFF; CDR3nt: TGTGCCAGCAGCCCACCGGGACTACGGCTGAACACCGGGGAGCTGTTTTTT
abundance: few; d_gene: NA; j_gene: TRBJ2-6; v_gene: TRBV9; CDR3aa: CASSEGGGPGANVLTF; CDR3nt: TGTGCCAGCAGCGAAGGGGGGGGCCCTGGGGCCAACGTCCTGACTTTC